This is a list of T cell receptor beta chains from one sample in a study of cytomegalovirus exposure and HLA in healthy donors. The assay was immunoSEQ multiplex PCR, and TCRdb's table has in-frame clones only and misses some. Of 55,000 to 75,000 clones detected, about 90% appear once; the ten largest clones hold about 1.5%. Material for sequencing was PBMCs. The receptors were sampled from a man in his late teens or twenties in good health and CMV-seronegative. The CDR3 runs from the conserved cysteine through the conserved F or W.

>TRBJ1-2|TRBV2
CASSEGGGNYGYTF
>TRBJ2-1|TRBV7-3
CASSWGQGAFNEQFF
>TRBJ2-7|TRBV27
CASSPRGSYEQYF
>TRBJ1-5|TRBV28
CASGLDRAQHF
>TRBJ1-1|TRBV9
CASNTQGTEAFF
>TRBJ1-1|TRBV9
CASSPQGAAWTEAFF
>TRBJ2-5|TRBV29-1
CSVEKGGDGKEAQYF
>TRBJ2-1|TRBV6-5
CASSWGLAGLNEQFF
>TRBJ1-4|TRBV30
CAWSVQSNEKLFF
>TRBJ2-7|TRBV15
CATSRVGDEQYF
>TRBJ1-5|TRBV4-2
CASSPILPEGNQPQHF
>TRBJ2-1|TRBV5-3
CARSLVAVSYNEQFF
>TRBJ1-4|TRBV6-5
CASSPTGLNEKLFF
>TRBJ1-3|TRBV11-1
CASSPPGARNTIYF
>TRBJ2-5|TRBV7-8
CASSSPGGGHHQETQYF
>TRBJ1-4|TRBV30
CAWYREGREKLFF
>TRBJ2-3|TRBV7-9
CASSSVGGSTDTQYF
>TRBJ2-1|TRBV7-2
CASSLAGGLSSYNEQFF
>TRBJ2-1|TRBV5-1
CASSSGGGDNTEQFF
>TRBJ2-7|TRBV29-1
CSASLEGEQYF
>TRBJ2-5|TRBV7-9
CASSLAPVEETQYF
>TRBJ2-1|TRBV30
CAWSVRGKVYNEQFF
>TRBJ1-6|TRBV30
CAWKQGASSPLHF
>TRBJ1-2|TRBV6-1
CASSRTGGLYGYTF
>TRBJ1-2|TRBV9
CASSVATGNYGYTF
>TRBJ1-1|TRBV9
CASSFSRQGSEAFF
>TRBJ1-3|TRBV9
CASMPGGTGGNTIYF
>TRBJ1-1|TRBV11-3
CASSSTGGAVEAFF
>TRBJ1-1|TRBV6-6
CASNRQGAEAFF
>TRBJ2-3|TRBV11-3
CASSLFSGDTDTQYF
>TRBJ2-1|TRBV2
CASSVAGGLSNEQFF
>TRBJ1-1|TRBV27
CASSLDRGYTEAFF
>TRBJ2-4|TRBV13
CASSLPGYENIQYF
>TRBJ2-7|TRBV5-4
CASSSLTSGGALDHEQYF
>TRBJ2-5|TRBV7-9
CASSLGVQGARGGETQYF
>TRBJ2-1|TRBV6-1
CASSAAPSSYNEQFF
>TRBJ1-1|TRBV25-1
CASSESPRVGAFF
>TRBJ2-7|TRBV2
CASSDSTGETEQYF
>TRBJ2-1|TRBV11-3
CASSFGYTEQFF